The rows below give T cell receptor beta chains drawn from one sample of a study of cytomegalovirus exposure and HLA in healthy donors. Generated by immunoSEQ multiplex PCR, the TCRdb table keeps only in-frame clones and is missing some. The table shows approximately 150,000 clones, with more than 70% occurring only once. The specimen sequenced was PBMCs. These receptors came from a man aged 55 to 70 in good health and CMV-seronegative. The CDR3 runs from the conserved cysteine through the conserved F or W. D genes are given only for firm matches. The listing skips clone size in some rows; elsewhere it reads once, few, many or a size class.

V	D	size	J	CDR3	DNA
TRBV18	TRBD2	.	TRBJ2-1	CASSPLRSAGVSVEQFF	TGTGCCAGCTCACCACTGAGATCAGCGGGAGTCTCGGTTGAGCAGTTCTTC
TRBV19	TRBD1	.	TRBJ2-7	CATVGQGVYEQYF	TGTGCCACCGTGGGACAGGGAGTCTACGAGCAGTACTTC
TRBV29-1	TRBD1	.	TRBJ2-7	CSVAGTGGSYEQYF	TGCAGCGTTGCGGGGACAGGGGGGTCCTACGAGCAGTACTTC
TRBV29-1	TRBD2	few	TRBJ2-2	CSVETSGKDGELFF	TGCAGCGTTGAGACTAGCGGGAAGGACGGGGAGCTGTTTTTT
TRBV11-3	.	once	TRBJ2-3	CASRETLGDTQYF	TGTGCCAGCAGGGAAACTCTAGGAGATACGCAGTATTTT
TRBV7-9	.	.	TRBJ1-4	CASSFWGQGQNEKLFF	TGTGCCAGCAGTTTTTGGGGGCAGGGTCAAAATGAAAAACTGTTTTTT
TRBV28	TRBD1	.	TRBJ1-6	CATRTGSSSYNSPLHF	TGTGCCACCCGGACAGGTTCCAGCTCCTATAATTCACCCCTCCACTTT
TRBV2	TRBD2	.	TRBJ2-5	CASCGAGAETQYF	TGTGCCAGCTGCGGAGCGGGGGCAGAGACCCAGTACTTC
TRBV30	TRBD1	.	TRBJ2-3	CAWRTGSDTQYF	TGTGCCTGGAGGACAGGGTCAGATACGCAGTATTTT
TRBV19	TRBD2	.	TRBJ2-1	CASSDPAGGPDNEQFF	TGTGCCAGTAGTGACCCGGCGGGGGGGCCGGACAATGAGCAGTTCTTC
TRBV7-6	.	.	TRBJ1-1	CASSLESRSGAFF	TGTGCCAGCAGCTTAGAATCCCGCTCCGGAGCTTTCTTT
TRBV7-2	TRBD1	once	TRBJ1-1	CASRWGQGARTEAFF	TGTGCCAGCAGATGGGGACAGGGGGCGCGCACTGAAGCTTTCTTT
TRBV29-1	.	.	TRBJ1-5	CSVEGDNQPQHF	TGCAGCGTCGAGGGAGACAATCAGCCCCAGCATTTT
TRBV2	TRBD1	few	TRBJ2-7	CASSEIDRGSYEQYF	TGTGCCAGCAGTGAAATCGACAGGGGATCCTACGAGCAGTACTTC
TRBV5-6	.	.	TRBJ2-5	CASSLFIPAGAQETQYF	TGTGCCAGCAGCTTGTTTATTCCAGCGGGCGCCCAAGAGACCCAGTACTTC
TRBV10-3	TRBD2	.	TRBJ2-3	CAISEGTSGSTDTQYF	TGTGCCATCAGTGAAGGGACTAGCGGGAGCACAGATACGCAGTATTTT
TRBV4-3	TRBD1	few	TRBJ2-7	CASSQDNRGEQYF	TGCGCCAGCAGCCAAGATAACAGGGGCGAGCAGTACTTC
TRBV30	TRBD1	.	TRBJ2-7	CAWSRDRPEQYF	TGTGCCTGGAGTCGGGACAGGCCCGAGCAGTACTTC
TRBV28	TRBD1	.	TRBJ1-1	CASSTAQGQPSTEAFF	TGTGCCAGCAGCACAGCTCAGGGACAGCCCAGCACTGAAGCTTTCTTT
TRBV5-8	TRBD1	.	TRBJ1-4	CASSQTGGNEKLFF	TGTGCCAGCAGCCAGACAGGGGGAAATGAAAAACTGTTTTTT
TRBV9	.	.	TRBJ2-2	CASSVRRVGGELFF	TGTGCCAGCAGCGTTCGACGGGTCGGCGGGGAGCTGTTTTTT
TRBV21-1	.	.	TRBJ2-7	CASKKRRGGYEQYF	TGTGCCAGCAAAAAGAGGCGGGGGGGGTACGAGCAGTACTTC
TRBV11-2	TRBD1	.	TRBJ1-1	CASSLALGQGSTEAFF	TGTGCCAGCAGCTTAGCCCTTGGACAGGGCAGCACTGAAGCTTTCTTT
TRBV6-1	TRBD1	few	TRBJ1-6	CASSSDRNSPLHF	TGTGCCAGCAGTTCGGACAGGAATTCACCCCTCCACTTT
TRBV6-4	.	.	TRBJ2-7	CASSRSSVDEQYF	TGTGCCAGCAGCCGTTCTTCAGTTGACGAGCAGTACTTC
TRBV19	TRBD1	.	TRBJ2-7	CASSIALTGGVGYEQYF	TGTGCCAGTAGTATAGCCTTGACAGGGGGCGTCGGCTACGAGCAGTACTTC
TRBV4-3	.	.	TRBJ2-3	CASSQGRTDTQYF	TGCGCCAGCAGCCAAGGGAGGACAGATACGCAGTATTTT
TRBV7-9	.	.	TRBJ1-4	CSSSPPEGSGSDEKLFF	TGTTCCAGCAGCCCCCCGGAGGGATCGGGGAGTGATGAAAAACTGTTTTTT
TRBV5-1	.	once	TRBJ1-4	CASSLNPGQANEKLFF	TGCGCCAGCAGCCTTAATCCGGGACAAGCTAATGAAAAACTGTTTTTT
TRBV29-1	TRBD1	.	TRBJ1-2	CSVSGQGTYGYTF	TGCAGCGTTTCTGGACAGGGGACATACGGCTACACCTTC
TRBV27	.	.	TRBJ1-5	CASSYSSNQPQHF	TGTGCCAGCAGCTACAGTAGCAATCAGCCCCAGCATTTT
TRBV7-2	TRBD1	.	TRBJ2-7	CASSLERGRWEYF	TGTGCCAGCAGCTTAGAGAGGGGGCGCTGGGAGTACTTC
TRBV7-6	.	.	TRBJ1-2	CASSQMRWDYGEGHGYTF	TGTGCCAGCAGCCAAATGCGATGGGATTACGGGGAGGGCCATGGCTACACCTTC
TRBV29-1	.	few	TRBJ2-5	CSVEWGGGFGRETQYF	TGCAGCGTTGAATGGGGGGGCGGTTTTGGGAGGGAGACCCAGTACTTC
TRBV18	TRBD1	.	TRBJ1-4	CASSPRLGTATNEKLFF	TGTGCCAGCTCACCACGGCTGGGGACAGCAACTAATGAAAAACTGTTTTTT
TRBV7-2	TRBD1	.	TRBJ2-5	CASSFDRGGETQYF	TGTGCCAGCAGCTTCGACAGGGGGGGAGAGACCCAGTACTTC
TRBV30	TRBD2	few	TRBJ2-5	CAWGTSGGEETQYF	TGTGCCTGGGGGACTAGCGGGGGTGAGGAGACCCAGTACTTC
TRBV5-4	TRBD1	.	TRBJ2-5	CASSPWDSWGETQYF	TGTGCCAGCAGCCCGTGGGACAGCTGGGGAGAGACCCAGTACTTC
TRBV7-2	.	.	TRBJ1-5	CASSSTADQPQHF	TGTGCCAGCAGCTCCACTGCCGATCAGCCCCAGCATTTT
TRBV10-1	.	.	TRBJ2-2	CASRTGNTGELFF	TGCGCCAGCAGGACAGGGAACACCGGGGAGCTGTTTTTT
TRBV5-4	.	.	TRBJ2-5	CASSLDGHSHQETQYF	TGTGCCAGCAGCTTGGATGGCCATTCCCACCAAGAGACCCAGTACTTC
TRBV7-2	TRBD2	.	TRBJ2-7	CASSPTSGNPVEQYF	TGTGCCAGCAGCCCGACTAGCGGGAACCCAGTCGAGCAGTACTTC
TRBV25-1	TRBD1	.	TRBJ1-5	CASSDSGGRNQPQHF	TGTGCCAGCAGTGATTCAGGGGGCCGGAATCAGCCCCAGCATTTT
TRBV2	TRBD2	once	TRBJ2-3	CASSPGLAGFTDTQYF	TGTGCCAGCAGTCCGGGACTAGCGGGCTTCACAGATACGCAGTATTTT
TRBV29-1	.	once	TRBJ1-4	CSVGGRGWEKLFF	TGCAGCGTTGGAGGAAGGGGTTGGGAAAAACTGTTTTTT
TRBV15	TRBD1	few	TRBJ2-2	CATSSKTGHTGELFF	TGTGCCACCAGCAGTAAGACAGGGCACACCGGGGAGCTGTTTTTT
TRBV10-1	.	.	TRBJ2-1	CASSDTSSKGGEQFF	TGCGCCAGCAGTGATACTAGCTCAAAAGGTGGTGAGCAGTTCTTC
TRBV30	.	.	TRBJ2-6	CAWRTGGANVLTF	TGTGCCTGGAGGACAGGTGGGGCCAACGTCCTGACTTTC
TRBV29-1	TRBD1	.	TRBJ2-7	CSVEDQTGTKYEQYF	TGCAGCGTTGAAGATCAGACAGGGACCAAATACGAGCAGTACTTC
TRBV6-5	TRBD1	.	TRBJ2-7	CASSSWDSGAYEQYF	TGTGCCAGCAGTTCCTGGGACAGTGGGGCATACGAGCAGTACTTC
TRBV27	.	once	TRBJ1-2	CASSTRGNYGYTF	TGTGCCAGCAGCACCAGGGGAAACTATGGCTACACCTTC
TRBV27	TRBD2	.	TRBJ2-7	CASSRAGLAGGYEQYF	TGTGCCAGCAGCCGAGCGGGACTAGCGGGAGGGTACGAGCAGTACTTC
TRBV30	TRBD2	.	TRBJ2-5	CAGTGTSWSQYF	TGTGCCGGAACCGGGACTAGCTGGTCCCAGTACTTC
TRBV7-2	TRBD1	.	TRBJ2-7	CASSLGTGTAYEQYF	TGTGCCAGCAGCTTAGGGACAGGGACGGCCTACGAGCAGTACTTC
TRBV7-8	TRBD2	few	TRBJ2-1	CASRNTSGWSSYNEQFF	TGTGCCAGCAGAAATACTAGCGGATGGAGCTCCTACAATGAGCAGTTCTTC
TRBV2	TRBD2	.	TRBJ2-2	CASSVMGEGTGELFF	TGTGCCAGCAGTGTCATGGGGGAGGGCACCGGGGAGCTGTTTTTT
TRBV6-5	.	.	TRBJ1-1	CASSYPPGSSNTEAFF	TGTGCCAGCAGTTACCCACCGGGGAGTTCGAACACTGAAGCTTTCTTT
TRBV7-8	.	once	TRBJ1-2	CASSSEIVAGPGYTF	TGTGCCAGCAGTTCGGAAATTGTGGCAGGGCCTGGCTACACCTTC
TRBV18	.	.	TRBJ2-3	CASSPVSGADTQYF	TGTGCCAGCTCACCGGTGTCCGGTGCAGATACGCAGTATTTT
TRBV30	TRBD2	.	TRBJ2-1	CALLTGTSGSICWQFF	TGTGCCTTACTAACCGGGACTAGCGGGAGCATCTGTTGGCAGTTCTTC